Presented here are 29 T cell receptor beta chains from one specimen sequenced in a study of shared clonotypes between healthy human individuals. Clones were read by immunoSEQ multiplex PCR, and TCRdb kept only the in-frame ones, dropping some. The sample holds 1.5 million to 1.9 million clones, approximately 98% seen once. Sequencing input: naive CD4+ T cells sorted from blood. Subset defined: CD45RA+ positively selected. The receptors come from a man aged 30 to 39 in good health.

The chain joins TRBV5-1 to TRBJ2-1, with D unclear. V was pared by 1 base and J by 4 bases, with 18 bases between. Germline values: CDR1 SGHRS, CDR2 YFSETQ. This CDR3 is 17 amino acids long. CDR3 loop: CASSLLGRQVQYNEQFF. In DNA form, the CDR3 reads TGCGCCAGCAGCTTGTTGGGTCGGCAAGTTCAGTACAATGAGCAGTTCTTC.

The chain links TRBV27 to TRBJ2-3, with D perhaps matching TRBD1 (6 bases). Between the trimmed V and J ends, which lost 5 bases and 8 bases, there was a span of 23 bases. CDR3 size: 16 residues. Germline CDR1 reads MNHEY; CDR2 reads SMNVEV (reference sequence). CDR3 sequence (DNA): TGTGCCAGCAGTCCATCCGAAGGGGGTACGGGGCGTACGCAGTATTTT. It yields the protein CASSPSEGGTGRTQYF.

This rearrangement joins TRBV28 to TRBJ1-2; a possible D gene is TRBD1 (6 bases). V gave up 5 bases and J gave up 4 bases, with 14 bases separating them. This CDR3 has 14 residues. Germline V gene sequence: CDR1 MDHEN, CDR2 SYDVKM. The CDR3 is CASSHQGSSYGYTF. CDR3 nucleotide sequence: TGTGCCAGCAGTCATCAGGGGTCTTCCTATGGCTACACCTTC.

V and J are TRBV5-1 and TRBJ2-7; 7 bases are a match to TRBD1. Germline trimming cut 4 bases from V and 3 bases from J; bases unmatched to any gene: 7. Germline lookup yields CDR1 SGHRS and CDR2 YFSETQ. The CDR3 loop spans 14 amino acids. Here the CDR3 DNA reads TGCGCCAGCAGCAACTCCGGGACAGACTACGAGCAGTACTTC. This encodes CASSNSGTDYEQYF. Full variable domain (outside the CDR3, taken from reference TRBV5-1 and TRBJ2-7): KAGVTQTPRYLIKTRGQQVTLSCSPISGHRSVSWYQQTPGQGLQFLFEYFSETQRNKGNFPGRFSGRQFSNSRSEMNVSTLELGDSALYLCASSNSGTDYEQYFGPGTRLTVT.

The rearrangement uses TRBV6-5 and TRBJ2-3; 8 positions agree with TRBD1. This CDR3 has 16 residues. The junction had 8 bases not matched to a gene; V was cut back by 2 bases and J by 4 bases. CDR1 MNHEY and CDR2 SVGAGI come from the germline V gene. CDR3 DNA sequence: TGTGCCAGCAGTTACATCAGGGGGCTCTTCGCAGATACGCAGTATTTT. This sequence encodes CASSYIRGLFADTQYF.

J is TRBJ2-1 and V is TRBV5-1; 10 nucleotides agree with TRBD1. This CDR3 has 15 amino acids. The junction had 14 bases not matched to a gene; V was cut back by 9 bases and J by 8 bases. CDR1 and CDR2 (germline): SGHRS, YFSETQ. The CDR3, as DNA: TGCGCCACCAAAGACCGGACAGGGGGATACGATGAGCAGTTCTTC. Translating it yields CATKDRTGGYDEQFF.

This chain connects TRBV2 to TRBJ2-1; unclear D gene. The germline V and J ends were trimmed by 5 bases and 8 bases, with 10 bases remaining between them. The CDR3 is 12 residues long. Germline V gives CDR1 SNHLY, CDR2 FYNNEI. For the CDR3, the DNA is TGTGCCAGCAGTCCAAGGATCGATGAGCAGTTCTTC. Translated: CASSPRIDEQFF.

J is TRBJ2-7 and V is TRBV9; D is unclear. From germline, CDR1 is SGDLS and CDR2 YYNGEE. CDR3 length equals 14 residues. Trimming left V 0 bases short and J 2 bases short, with 9 bases between. The CDR3 here is CASSVDPGPYEQYF. CDR3 DNA: TGTGCCAGCAGCGTAGATCCAGGCCCCTACGAGCAGTACTTC.

CDR3 sequence (DNA): TGTGCCAGCAGCCCCTCACTCACAGATACCTATGGCTACACCTTC. Translation gives CASSPSLTDTYGYTF. This rearrangement joins TRBV11-2 to TRBJ1-2; no reliable D call. Germline CDR1 and CDR2: SGHAT and FQNNGV. Trimming cost V 5 bases and J 4 bases, with 17 bases left between them. This CDR3 spans 15 amino acids. The full variable domain, with the rest looked up from reference TRBV11-2 and TRBJ1-2, is EAGVAQSPRYKIIEKRQSVAFWCNPISGHATLYWYQQILGQGPKLLIQFQNNGVVDDSQLPKDRFSAERLKGVDSTLKIQPAKLEDSAVYLCASSPSLTDTYGYTFGSGTRLTVV.

The chain uses TRBV29-1 and TRBJ2-1, with 9 bases fitting TRBD2. The ends lost 3 bases at V and 5 bases at J; junction bases unmatched: 11. The CDR3 is 16 amino acids. Germline CDR1 is SQVTM and CDR2 is ANQGSEA. Written as DNA, the CDR3 is TGCAGCGTTGATAGGGAATGGACTAGCGCTAACAATGAGCAGTTCTTC. Protein product: CSVDREWTSANNEQFF.

CDR3 amino acids: CASSPTGHEQFF. CDR3 nucleotide sequence: TGTGCCAGCAGTCCCACAGGTCATGAGCAGTTCTTC. This chain joins TRBV28 and TRBJ2-1; D is perhaps TRBD1 (5 bases). Trimming pared 5 bases from V and 8 bases from J, leaving 10 bases between. The CDR3 is 12 amino acids. The germline gives CDR1 MDHEN, CDR2 SYDVKM.

The chain is built from TRBV28 and TRBJ2-5, with 7 positions matching TRBD2. Germline CDR1 is MDHEN and CDR2 is SYDVKM. The CDR3 sequence is 16 residues long. The J segment lost 1 base and the V segment lost 7 bases, leaving 12 bases of the junction unmatched. The CDR3 sequence is CASTFSDGGGQETQYF. In nucleotides, the CDR3 is TGTGCCAGCACCTTTTCGGATGGGGGGGGCCAAGAGACCCAGTACTTC. Full variable domain (outside the CDR3, taken from reference TRBV28 and TRBJ2-5): DVKVTQSSRYLVKRTGEKVFLECVQDMDHENMFWYRQDPGLGLRLIYFSYDVKMKEKGDIPEGYSVSREKKERFSLILESASTNQTSMYLCASTFSDGGGQETQYFGPGTRLLVL.

Points on this clone: Additional DNA sequences in this sample encode the identical CDR3. V gene TRBV9 combines with J gene TRBJ2-3; TRBD2 is a possible D gene (5 bases). This CDR3 region has 14 residues. Between the trimmed V and J ends, which lost 0 bases and 3 bases, there was a span of 8 bases. Germline CDR1 and CDR2: SGDLS and YYNGEE. CDR3 residues: CASSVASSTDTQYF. CDR3 in DNA: TGTGCCAGCAGCGTAGCTAGCTCAACAGATACGCAGTATTTT. The entire variable domain, with the rest obtained from reference TRBV9 and TRBJ2-3, is as follows: DSGVTQTPKHLITATGQRVTLRCSPRSGDLSVYWYQQSLDQGLQFLIQYYNGEERAKGNILERFSAQQFPDLHSELNLSSLELGDSALYFCASSVASSTDTQYFGPGTRLTVL.

This chain uses TRBV19 with TRBJ1-5; D ambiguous. Trimming removed 3 bases at V and 4 bases at J, with 13 bases between. This CDR3 is 15 amino acids long. Per the germline V gene, CDR1 is LNHDA and CDR2 is SQIVND (reference sequence). The CDR3 loop is CASSINAQENQPQHF. The CDR3 bases are TGTGCCAGTAGTATTAACGCCCAGGAAAATCAGCCCCAGCATTTT.

The V gene is TRBV7-9, the J gene TRBJ2-1, with TRBD2 matching over 8 bases. CDR3 size: 15 residues. Trimming cost V 1 base and J 7 bases; bases outside gene matches: 6. Germline CDR1 is SEHNR and CDR2 is FQNEAQ (reference sequence). The DNA of the CDR3 is TGTGCCAGCAGCTTAGGAGCGGGAGTGGGGAATGAGCAGTTCTTC. This gives the protein CASSLGAGVGNEQFF.

The CDR3 bases are TGTGCCAGCAGTCACTCGGGACTAGCGGGAGAGATTGCGGTCCCAGAGACCCAGTACTTC. Translating it yields CASSHSGLAGEIAVPETQYF. The chain joins TRBV5-4 to TRBJ2-5; 14 bases agree with TRBD2. V shed 5 bases and J 4 bases; nucleotides not matched to a gene: 19. CDR3 size: 20 residues. Germline-derived CDR1 and CDR2 are SGHNT and YYREEE (reference sequence).

This chain connects TRBV5-4 to TRBJ2-3, with D possibly TRBD1 on 7 matching bases. This CDR3 has 16 amino acids. V lost 6 bases, J lost 0 bases, and 17 bases lay in between. The germline V gene encodes CDR1 SGHNT and CDR2 YYREEE (reference sequence). For the CDR3, the DNA is TGTGCCAGCACCCCAGGGGGGCTCGATAGCACAGATACGCAGTATTTT. Its protein product is CASTPGGLDSTDTQYF.

V gene TRBV28 combines with J gene TRBJ1-5; tentative D call: TRBD1 (6 bases). V was clipped by 9 bases and J by 5 bases, with 20 bases between them. The CDR3 runs to 15 residues. Germline V gene sequence: CDR1 MDHEN, CDR2 SYDVKM. The CDR3 region has the DNA TGTGCCAGTCGCGGGGGGCGTTCGATCGATCAGCCCCAGCATTTT. Its protein product is CASRGGRSIDQPQHF. Full variable domain (outside the CDR3, taken from reference TRBV28 and TRBJ1-5): DVKVTQSSRYLVKRTGEKVFLECVQDMDHENMFWYRQDPGLGLRLIYFSYDVKMKEKGDIPEGYSVSREKKERFSLILESASTNQTSMYLCASRGGRSIDQPQHFGDGTRLSIL.

This clone has just one count. The V gene is TRBV28, the J gene TRBJ2-1; D uncertain. The CDR3 loop spans 13 amino acids. Germline loops: CDR1 MDHEN, CDR2 SYDVKM. Trimming left V 6 bases short and J 8 bases short, with 14 bases between. CDR3 in amino acids: CASREGPAYEQFF. For the CDR3, the DNA is TGTGCCAGCAGAGAAGGGCCTGCTTATGAGCAGTTCTTC.

This sequence joins TRBV19 and TRBJ2-3; TRBD2 is a possible D gene (7 bases). Trimming took 8 bases from V and 1 from J, leaving 13 bases between them. CDR1 is LNHDA and CDR2 is SQIVND in the germline V gene (reference sequence). The CDR3 spans 14 residues. CDR3 sequence: CASRTGGGTDTQYF. In DNA form, the CDR3 reads TGTGCCAGTCGGACGGGGGGCGGCACAGATACGCAGTATTTT. Based on the CDR3 plus reference TRBV19 and TRBJ2-3, the full variable domain is DGGITQSPKYLFRKEGQNVTLSCEQNLNHDAMYWYRQDPGQGLRLIYYSQIVNDFQKGDIAEGYSVSREKKESFPLTVTSAQKNPTAFYLCASRTGGGTDTQYFGPGTRLTVL.

CDR3 sequence: CSAGTTSGSYEQYF. The DNA for the CDR3 is TGCAGCGCTGGAACGACTAGCGGCTCCTACGAGCAGTACTTC. The chain has TRBV29-1 and TRBJ2-7, with TRBD2 matching over 9 bases. This CDR3 has 14 amino acids. V trimming: 7 bases; J trimming: 0 bases; junction bases outside the gene matches: 7. Germline loops: CDR1 SQVTM, CDR2 ANQGSEA.

The V call is TRBV25-1, the J call TRBJ1-2; possible D gene TRBD1, 6 bases. Germline V gene data show CDR1 as MGHDK and CDR2 as SYGVNS. The V gene lost 3 bases and the J gene lost 0 bases, with 14 bases spanning the gap. The CDR3 sequence is 16 residues long. Written as DNA, the CDR3 is TGTGCCAGCAGTGAGTCTGGAACAGGGACTAACTATGGCTACACCTTC. It translates to CASSESGTGTNYGYTF.

With respect to this clone: Other nucleotide sequences from this sample produce the same CDR3. Here the CDR3 reads CAISGQGENQPQHF. The DNA for the CDR3 is TGTGCCATCAGTGGACAGGGGGAAAATCAGCCCCAGCATTTT. This chain uses TRBV10-3 with TRBJ1-5; 9 bases are a match to TRBD1. Germline V gives CDR1 ENHRY, CDR2 SYGVKD. V shed 4 bases, J shed 4 bases, and the junction held 2 bases outside the gene matches. The CDR3 is made up of 14 amino acids.

The chain combines TRBV5-1 with TRBJ1-4; D is uncertain. The CDR3 is made up of 15 amino acids. V was trimmed by 4 bases and J by 5 bases, leaving 15 bases between them. Looked up from germline, CDR1 is SGHRS and CDR2 is YFSETQ. Here the CDR3 reads CASSLAGDWNEKLFF. The DNA for the CDR3 is TGCGCCAGCAGCCTGGCCGGTGATTGGAATGAAAAACTGTTTTTT.

The table lists this clone with a few counts. CDR3 protein: CASSPRRRLAGVSTYEQYF. The CDR3 region has the DNA TGTGCCAGCAGCCCCCGCCGGAGACTAGCGGGAGTTTCGACCTACGAGCAGTACTTC. This chain connects TRBV14 to TRBJ2-7; TRBD2 matches 12 bases. The CDR3 totals 19 residues. The germline V gene encodes CDR1 SGHDN and CDR2 FVKESK. Trimming at V came to 4 bases and at J to 2 bases, leaving 15 bases not matched to a gene.

The chain recombines TRBV27 with TRBJ1-5; D possibly corresponds to TRBD1 (5 bases). Deletions cut 3 bases from V and 5 bases from J, with 11 bases between. Germline assignment: CDR1 MNHEY and CDR2 SMNVEV (reference sequence). CDR3 length: 14 residues. The CDR3 is CASSFTGSDQPQHF. The CDR3 DNA is TGTGCCAGCAGTTTTACAGGTTCGGATCAGCCCCAGCATTTT.

The genes are TRBV7-3 and TRBJ2-7; 8 nucleotides agree with TRBD2. V gave up 5 bases and J gave up 0 bases; unmatched junction bases: 6. Germline CDR1 is SGHTA and CDR2 is FQGTGA. The CDR3 sequence is 15 residues long. CDR3 DNA sequence: TGTGCCAGCAGCGTTAGCGGGACTTCCTCCTACGAGCAGTACTTC. This codes for CASSVSGTSSYEQYF.

The chain has TRBV5-1 and TRBJ1-2, with D possibly being TRBD1 (6 bases). Germline V gives CDR1 SGHRS, CDR2 YFSETQ. V gave up 4 bases and J gave up 5 bases, with 12 bases separating them. This CDR3 spans 13 amino acids. The CDR3 nucleotides read TGCGCCAGCAGCAGAGCAGGGGATTATGGCTACACCTTC. Translating gives CASSRAGDYGYTF.

The chain is built from TRBV30 and TRBJ1-1, with a weak D call TRBD1 (6 bases). This CDR3 is 12 amino acids long. Trimming took off 8 bases at V and 1 base at J, with 11 bases between the two ends. Germline CDR1 and CDR2: GTSNPN and SVGIG (reference sequence). The CDR3 DNA reads TGTGCCAGAACAGGGACGAACACTGAAGCTTTCTTT. Residues: CARTGTNTEAFF.